Described below is a single TCR beta chain sequence and its context. Its antigen is unknown. These data come from a study of CD4 T cells in relation to SARS-CoV-2 and coronaviruses. Regarding the study as a whole: Each donor contributed either pre-pandemic or post-infection samples, not both.

Before the COVID-19 pandemic, during about 2010-2018, CD4+ T cells were taken from unexposed donors. Profiling relied on immunoSEQ multiplex PCR, and the TCRdb table lists in-frame clones only, not all of them. The sample consists of tens of thousands of clones, 85% to 95% of them appearing once. The CDR3 covers 13 residues. The germline CDR1 and CDR2 sequences are ENHRY and SYGVKD. V was clipped by 6 bases and J by 2 bases, with 10 bases between them. The TCR sequence derives from a human donor in good health. The sequencing input was naive CD4+ T cells from PBMCs. Subset specified: naive CD4+ T cells isolated by negative enrichment. The chain carries TRBV10-3 and TRBJ1-2; TRBD1 is a possible D gene (6 bases). In DNA form, the CDR3 reads TGTGCCATCAGGAGGGGGACGAACTATGGCTACACCTTC. The encoded protein is CAIRRGTNYGYTF.